This T cell receptor beta chain stems from a study of blood T cell repertoires in COVID-19. This clone was found a few times. Libraries were prepared by immunoSEQ multiplex PCR; TCRdb keeps only in-frame clonotypes and omits some of them. The repertoire includes about 180,000 clones, 88% of them detected once, and approximately 9% sits in the top ten. The TCR was taken from a young woman who had recovered from COVID-19. The specimen sequenced was PBMCs or T cells enriched from blood (not recorded which).

This CDR3 is CASSLRTGGLDGYTF. The CDR3 DNA reads as TGCGCCAGCAGCTTGAGGACAGGGGGCCTGGATGGCTACACCTTC. The chain uses TRBV5-1 and TRBJ1-2; 11 bases fit TRBD1. The CDR3 sequence is 15 residues long. Looked up from germline, CDR1 is SGHRS and CDR2 is YFSETQ. V shed 1 base, J shed 6 bases, and the junction held 5 bases outside the gene matches.